These 22 T cell receptor beta chains were sequenced from one sample in a study of Graves' ophthalmopathy and Graves' hyperthyroidism. Amplification of the TCR beta CDR3 regions used RNA transcripts (as template). First-round RT-PCR employed HTBI primers, with a second-round multiplex PCR after it. A single record per CDR3 protein comes from TCRdb applying MiXCR to the multiplex PCR reads. The sample has some 360,000 distinct CDR3 sequences; roughly 15% are singletons. Sequencing was done on a sample of peripheral blood. These receptors all stem from an adult woman with stable Graves' hyperthyroidism.

This clonotype occurred many times. V gene TRBV28 combines with J gene TRBJ1-2; D is perhaps TRBD1 (5 bases). V was trimmed by 4 bases and J by 4 bases, leaving 16 bases between them. Germline V gives CDR1 MDHEN, CDR2 SYDVKM. This CDR3 comprises 15 residues. The CDR3 coding sequence is TGTGCCAGCAGTTGGGGACGGCTGCTAGTCTATGGCTACACCTTC. It is translated as CASSWGRLLVYGYTF.

The chain's CDR3 is CASSQPSGSPPYEQYF. DNA of the CDR3: TGTGCCAGCAGCCAACCTAGCGGGAGCCCGCCCTACGAGCAGTACTTC. The J gene is TRBJ2-7, the V gene TRBV4-2; 10 nucleotides agree with TRBD2. Per germline, CDR1 LGHNA and CDR2 YNFKEQ. The CDR3 spans 16 residues. V shed 2 bases, J shed 2 bases, and the junction held 6 bases outside the gene matches.

This clonotype was observed a handful of times. The rearrangement uses TRBV6-1 and TRBJ2-7, with D unresolved. CDR3 size: 15 residues. From germline, CDR1 is MNHNS and CDR2 SASEGT. The V end was cut by 1 base, the J end by 2 bases, with 12 bases between. The CDR3 coding sequence is TGTGCCAGCAGTGAAGTCTTAAACGGTCCCTACGAGCAGTACTTC. Amino acid sequence: CASSEVLNGPYEQYF.

This clonotype was recorded many times. This rearrangement joins TRBV30 to TRBJ2-2; D is uncertain. The CDR3 has 14 residues. The V end was cut by 1 base, the J end by 0 bases, with 6 bases between. Germline V gene data show CDR1 as GTSNPN and CDR2 as SVGIG (reference sequence). This chain's CDR3 is CAWSGQSNTGELFF. The CDR3 nucleotides read TGTGCCTGGAGTGGGCAGTCGAACACCGGGGAGCTGTTTTTT.

As regards this clonotype: No conserved phenylalanine or tryptophan is present at the end of the CDR3, so a read error is the likely explanation. The rearrangement uses TRBV18 and TRBJ2-7, with TRBD2 matching over 11 bases. This CDR3 region has 13 residues. After removal of 6 bases from V and 10 bases from J, the junction contained 8 bases not matched to a gene. In germline, CDR1 is KGHSH, CDR2 LQKENI. This CDR3 is CASSPELAGEQYY. The CDR3 DNA follows: TGTGCCAGCTCTCCAGAACTAGCGGGAGAACAGTACTAC.

This clonotype was counted at least ten times. The genes are TRBV12-3 or TRBV12-4 and TRBJ2-7; TRBD2 aligns across 7 bases. CDR3 size: 16 residues. After removal of 2 bases from V and 3 bases from J, the junction contained 10 bases not matched to a gene. The CDR3 loop is CASSLLLAGAYYEQYF. The CDR3 bases are TGTGCCAGCAGTTTACTTCTGGCGGGAGCGTACTACGAGCAGTACTTC.

Ten or more counts support this clonotype. The V call is TRBV20-1, the J call TRBJ1-1, with 9 bases lining up with TRBD1. In germline, CDR1 is DFQATT, CDR2 SNEGSKA (reference sequence). Germline trimming cut 5 bases from V and 0 bases from J; bases unmatched to any gene: 10. CDR3 length: 16 amino acids. CDR3 DNA: TGCAGTGCTCGAAAGACAGGGGGGACCCTGAACACTGAAGCTTTCTTT. This gives the protein CSARKTGGTLNTEAFF.

This clonotype has at least ten counts. This chain uses TRBV7-9 with TRBJ2-5; 8 bases line up with TRBD1. Germline CDR1 SEHNR, CDR2 FQNEAQ (reference sequence). Losses at the gene ends were 4 bases for V and 5 bases for J; bases not matched to a gene: 9. This CDR3 region has 15 residues. The CDR3 nucleotides are TGTGCCAGCAGCTCCCAAGGACAGGGTGGGGAGACCCAGTACTTC. This gives the protein CASSSQGQGGETQYF.

This clonotype was recorded at least ten times. The V and J genes are TRBV12-3 or TRBV12-4 and TRBJ1-5; 7 nucleotides match TRBD1. The CDR3 spans 15 residues. V was clipped by 5 bases and J by 7 bases; unmatched bases: 11. DNA of the CDR3: TGTGCCAGCAGTAACTATGACAGGGCTGGCCAGCCCCAGCATTTT. It translates to CASSNYDRAGQPQHF.

The gene calls are TRBV27 and TRBJ2-5; no firm D call. The CDR3 has 15 residues. Germline lookup yields CDR1 MNHEY and CDR2 SMNVEV (reference sequence). Trimming stripped 5 bases from V and 2 bases from J, with 15 bases between. CDR3: CASSPDLRAQETQYF. The DNA of the CDR3 is TGTGCCAGCAGTCCCGACTTACGGGCTCAAGAGACCCAGTACTTC.

This clonotype came up many times. The chain employs TRBV6-1 and TRBJ1-6; 8 bases line up with TRBD1. The CDR3 consists of 14 residues. Per germline, CDR1 MNHNS and CDR2 SASEGT. J was trimmed by 5 bases and V by 7 bases; bases with no gene match: 4. The CDR3 sequence: CASILGQDNSPLHF. In DNA, the CDR3 is TGTGCCAGCATCCTGGGACAGGATAATTCACCCCTCCACTTT.

This clonotype appeared a few times. The junction shows a germline mismatch at one end, possibly a read error. This chain uses TRBV28 with TRBJ2-7, with 11 bases matching TRBD2. This CDR3 is 12 amino acids long. The germline gives CDR1 MDHEN, CDR2 SYDVKM. The CDR3 DNA reads TGTGCCAGCAGTTCAACTAGCGGGAGAGGGGAGTTC. It yields the protein CASSSTSGRGEF.

There are many counts of this clonotype. The chain joins TRBV5-1 to TRBJ2-7, with D tentatively TRBD1 (6 bases). Germline CDR1 and CDR2: SGHRS and YFSETQ. V lost 0 bases and J 2 bases, leaving 18 bases between the germline ends. CDR3 size: 17 residues. CDR3 protein: CASSLDPNRARTYEQYF. The CDR3 coding sequence is TGCGCCAGCAGCTTGGACCCTAACAGGGCACGGACCTACGAGCAGTACTTC.

This clonotype was seen repeatedly, ten times or more. This chain uses TRBV28 with TRBJ2-7; D is unclear. Germline V gene data show CDR1 as MDHEN and CDR2 as SYDVKM. The V gene lost 3 bases and the J gene lost 4 bases, with 7 bases spanning the gap. This CDR3 has 12 amino acids. CDR3 residues: CASSFGIYEQYF. CDR3 nucleotides: TGTGCCAGCAGTTTCGGAATATACGAGCAGTACTTC.

This clonotype was seen many times. The chain joins TRBV29-1 to TRBJ2-5; 9 bases are shared with TRBD1. Germline loops: CDR1 SQVTM, CDR2 ANQGSEA. The CDR3 contains 15 residues. The V segment lost 4 bases and the J segment 4 bases; nucleotides outside the gene matches: 10. The CDR3 region has the DNA TGCAGCGTTGTCCCGGGACAGGGATTGGGAGAGACCCAGTACTTC. Translating gives CSVVPGQGLGETQYF.

This clonotype was seen ten or more times. CDR3 DNA: TGCGCCAGCAGCTTGCCCCCTCTAGCGGGAGGAAACACCGGGGAGCTGTTTTTT. Its protein is CASSLPPLAGGNTGELFF. The chain has TRBV5-1 and TRBJ2-2; TRBD2 matches 11 bases. Germline CDR1 is SGHRS and CDR2 is YFSETQ. Unmatched junction bases numbered 7, after V lost 1 base and J lost 2 bases. This CDR3 is built from 18 residues.

This clonotype was seen repeatedly, ten times or more. CDR3 DNA sequence: TGTGCCAGCAGCTCCGACCTTATCTCCTACGAGCAGTACTTC. It translates to CASSSDLISYEQYF. The chain uses TRBV7-2 and TRBJ2-7, with D unresolved. This CDR3 contains 14 residues. Looked up from germline, CDR1 is SGHTA and CDR2 is FQGNSA. V gave up 4 bases and J gave up 0 bases, with 10 bases separating them.

This clonotype has ten or more counts. The V and J genes are TRBV12-3 or TRBV12-4 and TRBJ1-5; maybe TRBD1 (6 bases). V gave up 3 bases and J gave up 5 bases, with 8 bases separating them. The CDR3 sequence is 13 residues long. The CDR3 DNA is TGTGCCAGCAGTTTTAGGGGGGATCAGCCCCAGCATTTT. It codes for CASSFRGDQPQHF.

This clonotype was recorded many times. V is TRBV28 and J is TRBJ1-2, with 9 positions matching TRBD1. Germline V gene lookup returns CDR1 MDHEN and CDR2 SYDVKM. This CDR3 is 14 amino acids long. J lost 4 bases, V lost 7 bases, and 7 bases had no gene match. CDR3 nucleotide sequence: TGTGCCAGCACTATTGCGGGACAGGGCTATGGCTACACCTTC. Encoded protein: CASTIAGQGYGYTF.

CDR3 in DNA: TGTGCCACTTCAAGACAGGGGAGCAACTATGGCTACACCTTC. Residues: CATSRQGSNYGYTF. This chain joins TRBV24-1 and TRBJ1-2, with 8 bases lining up with TRBD1. After removal of 10 bases from V and 2 bases from J, the junction contained 8 bases not matched to a gene. Germline V gene lookup returns CDR1 KGHDR and CDR2 SFDVKD. The CDR3 spans 14 residues.

The table lists this clonotype with many counts. The chain joins TRBV28 to TRBJ1-5, with D perhaps TRBD1 (6 bases). From germline, CDR1 is MDHEN and CDR2 SYDVKM. The CDR3 loop spans 15 amino acids. V was pared by 5 bases and J by 3 bases, with 14 bases between. As DNA, the CDR3 is TGTGCCAGCAGTGATGGACAGCCCCACAATCAGCCCCAGCATTTT. Translated: CASSDGQPHNQPQHF.

In the case of this clonotype: A much larger clonotype is one base distant, so this may be a read error. V is TRBV7-9 and J is TRBJ1-2, with 10 bases lining up with TRBD1. CDR1 is SEHNR, CDR2 FQNEAQ, per germline (reference sequence). J gave up 4 bases and V 5 bases, and 4 bases lay outside the gene matches. The CDR3 runs to 14 residues. DNA of the CDR3: TGTGCCAGCAGCGCCCGGGACAGGGGCTATGGCTACACCTTC. It translates to CASSARDRGYGYTF.